These 2 T cell receptor beta chains were all obtained from the same sample, sequenced in a study of blood T cell repertoires in COVID-19. Profiled with immunoSEQ multiplex PCR; TCRdb holds only in-frame clones, not every one. There are 500,000 to 600,000 clones in the sample; 70% to 90% occur only once, and 7.8% lies in the top ten. The sample consisted of peripheral blood. The source of these receptors is a woman in her forties or fifties with COVID-19, enrolled during active disease.

This clone was counted between two and nine times. The rearrangement uses TRBV5-4 and TRBJ2-7; 8 positions match TRBD1. The V and J ends lost 3 bases and 1 base, in that order; junction bases with no gene match: 3. Germline lookup yields CDR1 SGHNT and CDR2 YYREEE (reference sequence). The CDR3 totals 14 residues. CDR3 loop: CASSWGDRSYEQYF. In DNA form, the CDR3 reads TGTGCCAGCAGCTGGGGGGACAGGTCCTACGAGCAGTACTTC.

The genes are TRBV28 and TRBJ2-7, with D perhaps matching TRBD1 (5 bases). V was clipped by 8 bases and J by 2 bases, with 16 bases between them. The CDR3 extends over 14 amino acids. Germline values: CDR1 MDHEN, CDR2 SYDVKM. The CDR3 DNA reads as TGTGCCAGCCTACCAGGGCATGCAGCCTACGAGCAGTACTTC. The encoded protein is CASLPGHAAYEQYF.